This T cell receptor (beta chain) was identified during a study of radiotherapy plus CTLA-4 blockade in lung cancer. Assay used: immunoSEQ multiplex PCR; TCRdb lists only in-frame clones, some missing. Counted here are tens of thousands of clones, around nine tenths occurring once; the ten biggest clones make up 0.85% to 0.9%. CTLA-4 blockade using ipilimumab, together with focal radiation, was received by patients with chemo-refractory metastatic non-small-cell lung cancer. Trimming stripped 0 bases from V and 6 bases from J, with 15 bases between. CDR1 and CDR2 from the germline V gene are SGHRS and YFSETQ. This CDR3 region has 15 residues.

This sequence was found in a human donor with non-small cell lung cancer who had stable disease on radiotherapy plus ipilimumab. Sequences were derived from peripheral blood, sampled from a patient treated with radiotherapy plus ipilimumab. J is TRBJ1-1 and V is TRBV5-1; D is ambiguous. The CDR3 loop reads CASSLDLRNRPEAFF. CDR3 DNA sequence: TGCGCCAGCAGCTTGGACCTCAGGAATAGACCTGAAGCTTTCTTT. The full variable domain, completed using reference TRBV5-1 and TRBJ1-1, is KAGVTQTPRYLIKTRGQQVTLSCSPISGHRSVSWYQQTPGQGLQFLFEYFSETQRNKGNFPGRFSGRQFSNSRSEMNVSTLELGDSALYLCASSLDLRNRPEAFFGQGTRLTVV.